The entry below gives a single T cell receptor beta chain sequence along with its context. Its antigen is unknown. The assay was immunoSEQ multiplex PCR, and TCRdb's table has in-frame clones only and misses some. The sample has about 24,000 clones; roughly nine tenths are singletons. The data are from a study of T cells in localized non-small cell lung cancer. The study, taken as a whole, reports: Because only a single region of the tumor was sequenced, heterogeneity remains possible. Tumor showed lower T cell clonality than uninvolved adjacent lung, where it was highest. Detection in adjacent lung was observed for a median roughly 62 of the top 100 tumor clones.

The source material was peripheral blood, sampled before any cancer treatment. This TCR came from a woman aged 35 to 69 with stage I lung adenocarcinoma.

The CDR3 region is CASAPLNSYEQYF. The CDR3 nucleotides are TGTGCCAGCGCCCCTTTGAACTCCTACGAGCAGTACTTC. The chain joins TRBV28 to TRBJ2-7, with D hard to call. Trimming cost V 8 bases and J 0 bases, with 11 bases left between them. The CDR3 has 13 amino acids. CDR1 MDHEN and CDR2 SYDVKM come from the germline V gene.